In this sample, the clone carrying this T cell receptor (beta chain) turned up once. Recruits, aged roughly 18 to 95 years, lived in 24 US areas. Cohorts were assigned according to the clinical history that participants reported. Deletions cut 3 bases from V and 5 bases from J, with 17 bases between. The CDR3 loop spans 15 amino acids. Germline V gene lookup returns CDR1 SGHDT and CDR2 YYEEEE. This sample was included in a study of blood T cell repertoires in COVID-19. At the level of the study: The United States, Italy and Spain provided the acute and convalescent COVID-19 samples. T cells, B-cell-depleted T cells, or PBMCs provided the cDNA or gDNA that served as material.

Sequencing was performed with immunoSEQ multiplex PCR; in TCRdb, only in-frame clones are kept and a portion is missing. The table records around 300,000 clones, 88% of them present only once. This receptor was identified in a woman aged 50 to 60 who had recovered from COVID-19. Specimen: PBMCs or T cells enriched from blood (not recorded which). This chain uses TRBV5-6 with TRBJ1-1; the D is unclear. The CDR3: CASSSAVERGTEAFF. Written as DNA, the CDR3 is TGTGCCAGCAGCTCTGCCGTGGAGCGAGGTACTGAAGCTTTCTTT.